This TCR beta chain derives from a study of response to subunit inactivated influenza vaccine. This clonotype was picked up a small number of times. Trimming left V 4 bases short and J 7 bases short, with 13 bases between. Germline assignment: CDR1 LGHDT and CDR2 YNNKEL (reference sequence). This CDR3 is built from 13 residues. TCRdb ran MiXCR on the RT-PCR reads and lists one entry per CDR3 protein. There are 550,000 to 600,000 distinct CDR3 sequences in the sample; 12% occur only once, and approximately 10% lies in the top ten. This specimen was PBMCs from blood, taken on the day of vaccination. The rearrangement joins TRBV3-1 to TRBJ1-1; D possibly corresponds to TRBD1 (5 bases). The receptor's source is a man aged 50-60 years who received an inactivated influenza vaccine. CDR3 bases: TGTGCCAGCAGCCCTCATGGGGCGGATGAAGCTTTCTTT. Translation gives CASSPHGADEAFF.